One and the same sample provided the 28 T cell receptor beta chains below, sequenced in a study of memory CD4+ T cells and cytomegalovirus serostatus. Single viable CD3+CD4+CD8-CD45RO+ cells were sorted as the memory CD4+ T cells. Sequencing used immunoSEQ multiplex PCR; TCRdb keeps in-frame clones, though not all of them. Here the sample spans about 56,000 clones, about 81% being singletons. The specimen was memory CD4+ T cells from blood. The source is an adult in good health and CMV-seronegative.

This clone has only one observation. J is TRBJ2-2 and V is TRBV5-5; 10 bases align to TRBD2. V dropped 5 bases and J dropped 1; count of bases not matched to a gene: 2. Germline V gene data show CDR1 as SGHKS and CDR2 as YYEKEE (reference sequence). The CDR3 is made up of 15 amino acids. In DNA form, the CDR3 reads TGTGCCAGCAGGCCTAGCGGGGGGAACACCGGGGAGCTGTTTTTT. Residues: CASRPSGGNTGELFF.

CDR3 DNA: TGTGCCAGCAGCTCACAGGGGCGCAATCAGCCCCAGCATTTT. This encodes CASSSQGRNQPQHF. The chain links TRBV7-2 to TRBJ1-5; TRBD1 matches at 7 bases. Unmatched junction bases numbered 2, after V lost 4 bases and J lost 2 bases. CDR3 length: 14 amino acids. Per germline, CDR1 SGHTA and CDR2 FQGNSA.

The chain uses TRBV4-2 and TRBJ1-1; no reliable D call. The CDR3 extends over 17 amino acids. V was pared by 4 bases and J by 0 bases, with 18 bases between. Per germline, CDR1 LGHNA and CDR2 YNFKEQ. The CDR3 DNA follows: TGTGCCAGCAGCCCCCAGCGAGAGACGTTCATGAACACTGAAGCTTTCTTT. This translates into CASSPQRETFMNTEAFF.

The chain joins TRBV10-3 to TRBJ2-2, with TRBD1 matching 12 bases. Germline V gene sequence: CDR1 ENHRY, CDR2 SYGVKD. The CDR3 has 17 amino acids. Trimming removed 5 bases from V and 5 bases from J; junction bases left unmatched: 9. CDR3 DNA sequence: TGTGCCATCAGTCCCGGTCCGGGACAGGGGGCGACCGGGGAGCTGTTTTTT. This translates into CAISPGPGQGATGELFF.

The rearrangement uses TRBV7-3 and TRBJ2-3; TRBD2 might be the D (7 bases). The V end lost 1 base, the J end lost 6 bases, and 14 bases lay between the germline ends. Germline CDR1 reads SGHTA; CDR2 reads FQGTGA. This CDR3 spans 15 amino acids. The CDR3 here is CASSLNGGGPDTQYF. CDR3 nucleotide sequence: TGTGCCAGCAGCTTAAATGGGGGGGGCCCCGATACGCAGTATTTT.

On this clone itself: The CDR3 end shows no conserved phenylalanine or tryptophan, and so a read error is likely. The chain has TRBV28 and TRBJ1-6; 7 nucleotides match TRBD1. The CDR3 contains 13 residues. V lost 5 bases, J lost 10 bases, and 5 bases stayed unmatched. Germline V CDR1 and CDR2: MDHEN, SYDVKM. The CDR3: CASSGRQGSPLHL. CDR3 nucleotide sequence: TGTGCCAGCAGTGGGCGACAGGGATCACCCCTCCACCTT.

V usage is TRBV14 and J usage is TRBJ2-7, with TRBD1 matching 8 bases. The CDR3 extends over 14 amino acids. Unmatched junction bases numbered 4, after V lost 2 bases and J lost 4 bases. Germline V gene data show CDR1 as SGHDN and CDR2 as FVKESK. CDR3 sequence (DNA): TGTGCCAGCAGCCAAAGGACAGGGAGTTACGAGCAGTACTTC. Translating gives CASSQRTGSYEQYF.

This chain joins TRBV19 and TRBJ2-3, with D possibly TRBD2 on 7 matching bases. The V gene lost 5 bases and the J gene lost 3 bases, with 9 bases spanning the gap. From germline, CDR1 is LNHDA and CDR2 SQIVND (reference sequence). The CDR3 extends over 13 amino acids. The DNA of the CDR3 is TGTGCCAGTAGTGGGAGGGGGACAGATACGCAGTATTTT. Translated: CASSGRGTDTQYF.

The chain uses TRBV19 and TRBJ2-2; 9 nucleotides line up with TRBD1. Looked up from germline, CDR1 is LNHDA and CDR2 is SQIVND (reference sequence). J gave up 6 bases and V 6 bases, and 14 bases lay outside the gene matches. CDR3 length equals 17 residues. CDR3 loop: CASRKRRQGDRAGELFF. CDR3 nucleotide sequence: TGTGCCAGTAGAAAAAGAAGACAGGGGGATAGGGCCGGGGAGCTGTTTTTT.

CDR3 residues: CASSQDLEGADTQYF. In DNA form, the CDR3 reads TGTGCCAGCAGCCAAGATCTCGAGGGGGCAGATACGCAGTATTTT. The chain carries TRBV4-2 and TRBJ2-3, with D possibly matching TRBD1 (6 bases). The CDR3 sequence is 15 residues long. V gave up 0 bases and J gave up 4 bases, with 11 bases separating them. From germline, CDR1 is LGHNA and CDR2 YNFKEQ.

The rearrangement joins TRBV7-3 to TRBJ1-1, with D perhaps matching TRBD1 (5 bases). Germline loops: CDR1 SGHTA, CDR2 FQGTGA. This CDR3 is built from 14 residues. Trimming shortened V by 0 bases and J by 1 base, and 6 bases separated the two germline ends. The CDR3: CASSLTGQNTEAFF. The CDR3 DNA sequence: TGTGCCAGCAGCTTAACAGGACAGAACACTGAAGCTTTCTTT.

The chain combines TRBV18 with TRBJ1-2; 7 bases line up with TRBD1. The CDR3 covers 13 residues. V dropped 4 bases and J dropped 3; count of bases not matched to a gene: 2. CDR1 is KGHSH and CDR2 is LQKENI in the germline V gene. CDR3 sequence (DNA): TGTGCCAGCTCACAAACAGGGGACTATGGCTACACCTTC. The encoded protein is CASSQTGDYGYTF. The full variable domain, rest sourced from reference TRBV18 and TRBJ1-2, is NAGVMQNPRHLVRRRGQEARLRCSPMKGHSHVYWYRQLPEEGLKFMVYLQKENIIDESGMPKERFSAEFPKEGPSILRIQQVVRGDSAAYFCASSQTGDYGYTFGSGTRLTVV.

The V and J genes are TRBV6-6 and TRBJ2-3; 8 bases align to TRBD1. This CDR3 is built from 14 residues. Germline V lookup: CDR1 MNHNY, CDR2 SVGAGI (reference sequence). V was clipped by 6 bases and J by 7 bases; unmatched bases: 9. The CDR3 coding sequence is TGTGCCAGCAGCCGGGGACAGGTTGGGAATACGCAGTATTTT. Its protein is CASSRGQVGNTQYF.

This clone was seen only a few times. The chain uses TRBV7-6 and TRBJ1-2; possible D gene TRBD1, 5 bases. Trimming pared 5 bases from V and 2 bases from J, leaving 9 bases between. Germline V gene lookup returns CDR1 SGHVS and CDR2 FNYEAQ. CDR3 size: 13 residues. Written as DNA, the CDR3 is TGTGCCAGCAGCGGATACAGGAACTATGGCTACACCTTC. It is translated as CASSGYRNYGYTF.

The chain combines TRBV10-3 with TRBJ2-7; 10 nucleotides agree with TRBD1. Germline V CDR1 and CDR2: ENHRY, SYGVKD. V lost 6 bases to trimming and J lost 1 base; unmatched junction nucleotides: 9. The CDR3 consists of 16 residues. The CDR3 sequence is CAIRSDRGQGSYEQYF. The CDR3, as DNA: TGTGCCATCAGGTCCGACAGGGGGCAAGGGTCCTACGAGCAGTACTTC.

V is TRBV2 and J is TRBJ2-5; tentative D call: TRBD2 (7 bases). The germline CDR1 and CDR2 sequences are SNHLY and FYNNEI. The CDR3 has 12 residues. V lost 10 bases and J 5 bases, leaving 14 bases between the germline ends. This CDR3 reads CAKRKGGETQYF. The DNA of the CDR3 is TGTGCCAAGAGGAAGGGGGGGGAGACCCAGTACTTC.

This clone showed up just once. The chain combines TRBV7-6 with TRBJ2-7; TRBD1 agrees at 7 bases. Germline V gene lookup returns CDR1 SGHVS and CDR2 FNYEAQ. The CDR3 consists of 14 residues. Trimming cost V 5 bases and J 1 base; bases outside gene matches: 5. The CDR3 loop reads CASSHGQESYEQYF. As DNA, the CDR3 is TGTGCCAGCAGCCATGGACAGGAATCCTACGAGCAGTACTTC.

The rearrangement uses TRBV5-1 and TRBJ2-1; TRBD2 matches 8 bases. CDR1 and CDR2 from the germline V gene are SGHRS and YFSETQ. CDR3 size: 14 residues. With V trimmed by 4 bases and J by 8 bases, 8 bases remained unmatched. In nucleotides, the CDR3 is TGCGCCAGCAGCCAGGGACTAGTTTTAGATGAGCAGTTCTTC. This gives the protein CASSQGLVLDEQFF.

The rearrangement links TRBV5-1 to TRBJ2-5; no definite D call. V lost 4 bases, J lost 5 bases, and 15 bases lay in between. Germline CDR1 is SGHRS and CDR2 is YFSETQ. This CDR3 contains 14 residues. The chain's CDR3 is CASSVGSGRETQYF. The CDR3 region has the DNA TGCGCCAGCAGCGTGGGGTCCGGGCGGGAGACCCAGTACTTC. Full variable domain (missing parts from reference TRBV5-1 and TRBJ2-5): KAGVTQTPRYLIKTRGQQVTLSCSPISGHRSVSWYQQTPGQGLQFLFEYFSETQRNKGNFPGRFSGRQFSNSRSEMNVSTLELGDSALYLCASSVGSGRETQYFGPGTRLLVL.

This sequence joins TRBV5-1 and TRBJ1-2; no clear D. The CDR3 is made up of 13 amino acids. CDR1 is SGHRS, CDR2 YFSETQ, per germline. Deletions cut 2 bases from V and 0 bases from J, with 5 bases between. The CDR3 DNA follows: TGCGCCAGCAGCTTAGGAGCTAACTATGGCTACACCTTC. The encoded protein is CASSLGANYGYTF. Full variable domain (outside the CDR3, taken from reference TRBV5-1 and TRBJ1-2): KAGVTQTPRYLIKTRGQQVTLSCSPISGHRSVSWYQQTPGQGLQFLFEYFSETQRNKGNFPGRFSGRQFSNSRSEMNVSTLELGDSALYLCASSLGANYGYTFGSGTRLTVV.

The chain uses TRBV6-5 and TRBJ2-7; no firm D call. With 8 bases removed from V and 3 bases from J, the gap between germline ends came to 8 bases. This CDR3 is 11 amino acids long. Germline loops: CDR1 MNHEY, CDR2 SVGAGI. Here the CDR3 DNA reads TGTGCCAGCCGGCAGTTCTACGAGCAGTACTTC. Protein product: CASRQFYEQYF.

The rearrangement links TRBV5-1 to TRBJ1-3; D unresolved. CDR1 is SGHRS and CDR2 is YFSETQ in the germline V gene. Trimming took 2 bases from V and 2 from J, leaving 11 bases between them. This CDR3 has 15 residues. Written as DNA, the CDR3 is TGCGCCAGCAGCTTAGGAGGGCCCCCTGGAAACACCATATATTTT. It translates to CASSLGGPPGNTIYF.

The chain joins TRBV9 to TRBJ1-1; perhaps TRBD1 as D (5 bases). Germline values: CDR1 SGDLS, CDR2 YYNGEE. This CDR3 contains 13 residues. V gave up 4 bases and J gave up 4 bases, with 11 bases separating them. CDR3 residues: CASSMGPTTEAFF. Written as DNA, the CDR3 is TGTGCCAGCAGCATGGGACCGACCACTGAAGCTTTCTTT.

A note on this clone: An end of the junction differs from the germline gene, which may be a read error. This rearrangement joins TRBV7-7 to TRBJ2-5, with D perhaps being TRBD1 or TRBD2 (5 bases each). The CDR3 length is 15 residues. Germline-derived CDR1 and CDR2 are SSHAT and FNYEAQ (reference sequence). CDR3 region: CASSQSRGTGETQYF. CDR3 coding DNA: TGTGCTAGCAGCCAGTCGAGGGGTACAGGAGAGACCCAGTACTTC.

This clone was observed a handful of times. The chain recombines TRBV30 with TRBJ1-1; TRBD1 is a possible D gene (6 bases). From germline, CDR1 is GTSNPN and CDR2 SVGIG (reference sequence). The V end lost 6 bases, the J end lost 4 bases, and 15 bases lay between the germline ends. This CDR3 has 13 amino acids. The CDR3 spells CACRGLRGTEAFF. The CDR3 bases are TGTGCCTGTCGGGGACTCAGGGGCACTGAAGCTTTCTTT.

This sequence joins TRBV9 and TRBJ2-3; D possibly corresponds to TRBD2 (5 bases). V was shortened by 5 bases and J by 6 bases, with 13 bases between the two germline ends. Germline assignment: CDR1 SGDLS and CDR2 YYNGEE. There are 13 residues in the CDR3. The CDR3 DNA sequence: TGTGCCAGCAGGCATGCCGGGGAGGATACGCAGTATTTT. Protein: CASRHAGEDTQYF.

As regards this clone: The junction differs from germline at one of its ends, possibly a read error. This chain joins TRBV2 and TRBJ2-2; D may correspond to TRBD1 or TRBD2 (5 bases each). Per the germline V gene, CDR1 is SNHLY and CDR2 is FYNNEI. CDR3 length: 13 residues. CDR3 DNA: TGTGCCAGCATCGGGGCGAAAACCGGGGAGCTGTTTTTT. Amino acid sequence: CASIGAKTGELFF.

The chain carries TRBV6-6 and TRBJ2-2, with unresolved D. Germline V lookup: CDR1 MNHNY, CDR2 SVGAGI (reference sequence). V was trimmed by 6 bases and J by 3 bases, leaving 11 bases between them. This CDR3 is 14 amino acids long. The CDR3 nucleotides read TGTGCCAGCAGCCTCGACGGTTACACCGGGGAGCTGTTTTTT. Its translation: CASSLDGYTGELFF.